This T cell receptor beta chain was obtained from a study of beta chain features in type 1 diabetes. Across the study: The patient and healthy donor groups were comparable for age, gender and cell yields. General study results and limits: In comparison with healthy donors, patients had naive, central memory and Treg TCRB repertoires that appeared more similar.

Of the isolated RNA, all was reverse transcribed, and so the sequenced material was expressed TCRB transcripts. The method was immunoSEQ multiplex PCR; TCRdb's version includes in-frame clones alone and lacks a portion of them. The sample contains just under 150,000 clones, more than 9% of which appear only once. There are many counts of this clone. The antigen is not known. A single heparinised draw of around 110 mL on average was taken per donor. Sorting with CD45RO/CCR7/CD25/CD127/CD95/CD27 yielded naive, central memory, regulatory and stem-like memory CD4+ cells. The V gene lost 0 bases and the J gene lost 12 bases, with 15 bases spanning the gap. Germline CDR1 is KGHSH and CDR2 is LQKENI. This CDR3 contains 14 residues.

J is TRBJ2-1 and V is TRBV18, with D perhaps TRBD1 (5 bases). The sequenced material came from naive CD4+ T cells from blood. This receptor was taken from a man between 18 and 35 years old in good health. The CDR3 DNA is TGTGCCAGCTCACCACCGCCAGGGCCCACAGGGCAGTTCTTC. This codes for CASSPPPGPTGQFF. Full variable domain (remainder filled in from reference TRBV18 and TRBJ2-1): NAGVMQNPRHLVRRRGQEARLRCSPMKGHSHVYWYRQLPEEGLKFMVYLQKENIIDESGMPKERFSAEFPKEGPSILRIQQVVRGDSAAYFCASSPPPGPTGQFFGPGTRLTVL.